This T cell receptor (beta chain) was identified during a study of blood T cells in healthy people across ages. General study results and limits: A greater number of naive CD4+ cells and higher diversity distinguished long-lived donors from aged donors.

The CDR3 totals 10 residues. Turning to this clonotype: Its antigen is currently unknown.

A second PCR of 7 to 11 cycles used a sample-barcoded 5' primer and a J-beta primer mix. TCRdb independently ran MiXCR on the 5' RACE reads; one entry per CDR3 protein. The repertoire holds over a million distinct CDR3 sequences, with around 55% as singletons. Peripheral blood was drawn, approximately 9.7 milliliters per donor. Per-sample yields of isolated PBMCs were at least 6 million. V and J are TRBV21-1 and TRBJ1-5. TRBV21-1 represents a pseudogene. This TCR derives from a young man in good health. The sample taken for sequencing was blood. CDR3 DNA: TGTGCCCGAGAGTGTAAGCCCCAGCATTTT. It translates to CARECKPQHF.